These 10 T cell receptor beta chains share one sample of origin, sequenced in a study of identifying expanded T cells in peripheral blood. Measured with immunoSEQ multiplex PCR; TCRdb has only the in-frame clones, and not every one. The data contain approximately 81,000 clones, about four fifths of them seen just once; the ten biggest clones take up around a fifth. Sample: blood. The source is a person aged 18 to 75 in good health.

This clone was counted once. The V call is TRBV7-2, the J call TRBJ2-3, with D tentatively TRBD1 (6 bases). Trimming pared 2 bases from V and 3 bases from J, leaving 12 bases between. The CDR3 has 15 residues. Germline V gene sequence: CDR1 SGHTA, CDR2 FQGNSA. The CDR3 sequence is CASSLLAQGTDTQYF. In nucleotides, the CDR3 is TGTGCCAGCAGCTTATTAGCACAGGGAACAGATACGCAGTATTTT.

This clone was detected a few times. The CDR3, as DNA: TGTGCCAGTAGTATAGACCCAGGAGCGGTTCGGGAGCTGTTTTTT. Protein: CASSIDPGAVRELFF. The chain combines TRBV19 with TRBJ2-2, with TRBD2 as a possible D gene (5 bases). Trimming removed 0 bases at V and 9 bases at J, with 14 bases between. The CDR3 has 15 residues. The germline gives CDR1 LNHDA, CDR2 SQIVND (reference sequence).

The V gene is TRBV28, the J gene TRBJ2-7, with D perhaps matching TRBD2 (5 bases). The CDR3 loop spans 14 amino acids. Trimming shortened V by 5 bases and J by 2 bases, and 13 bases separated the two germline ends. Germline-derived CDR1 and CDR2 are MDHEN and SYDVKM. This chain's CDR3 is CASSIRDPPYEQYF. The CDR3 DNA sequence: TGTGCCAGCAGTATCCGGGATCCCCCCTACGAGCAGTACTTC.

The rearrangement links TRBV5-1 to TRBJ2-2; 10 bases map to TRBD2. CDR3 length equals 15 residues. In germline, CDR1 is SGHRS, CDR2 YFSETQ. The V and J ends lost 5 bases and 9 bases, in that order; junction bases with no gene match: 10. For the CDR3, the DNA is TGCGCCAGCAGGACCCTAGCGGGAGCAGATAGGGAGCTGTTTTTT. Amino acid sequence: CASRTLAGADRELFF.

This sequence joins TRBV6-1 and TRBJ2-7; D remains ambiguous. Trimming left V 4 bases short and J 3 bases short, with 10 bases between. The CDR3 is 13 residues long. The germline V gene has CDR1 MNHNS and CDR2 SASEGT. Here the CDR3 reads CASSAEIIYEQYF. Here the CDR3 DNA reads TGTGCCAGCAGTGCCGAGATAATCTACGAGCAGTACTTC.

This chain links TRBV6-5 with TRBJ2-2, with 7 bases matching TRBD1. Losses at the gene ends were 7 bases for V and 3 bases for J; bases not matched to a gene: 5. The CDR3 sequence is 14 residues long. Germline V gene sequence: CDR1 MNHEY, CDR2 SVGAGI. The DNA for the CDR3 is TGTGCCAGCAATAGGGGGCACGACACCGGGGAGCTGTTTTTT. Translated, it gives CASNRGHDTGELFF.

The genes are TRBV4-1 and TRBJ2-5; D might be TRBD2 (6 bases). The V gene lost 6 bases and the J gene lost 5 bases, with 19 bases spanning the gap. In germline, CDR1 is MGHRA, CDR2 YSYEKL. The CDR3 runs to 15 residues. CDR3 DNA sequence: TGCGCCAGCAGTCACCTCGGGAGCCCCTGGGAGACCCAGTACTTC. This gives the protein CASSHLGSPWETQYF.

The rearrangement uses TRBV29-1 and TRBJ2-5, with TRBD1 matching 8 bases. The DNA end favors TRBJ2-7, so the J call may be wrong. The V gene's germline CDR1 is SQVTM and CDR2 ANQGSEA. The CDR3 runs 12 residues. The CDR3, as DNA: TGCAGCGCGGGGGACAGGAGCTACGAGCAGTACTTC. Translation: CSAGDRSYEQYF.

The genes are TRBV30 and TRBJ2-1, with 9 bases fitting TRBD2. CDR3 length: 12 amino acids. The ends lost 5 bases at V and 7 bases at J; junction bases unmatched: 3. Germline values: CDR1 GTSNPN, CDR2 SVGIG (reference sequence). The CDR3 DNA reads as TGTGCCTGGGGAAGCGGGAGGAATGAGCAGTTCTTC. It yields the protein CAWGSGRNEQFF.

V and J are TRBV19 and TRBJ2-7; D possibly corresponds to TRBD2 (5 bases). The CDR3 covers 13 residues. Per the germline V gene, CDR1 is LNHDA and CDR2 is SQIVND (reference sequence). V was cut by 5 bases and J by 4 bases, with 12 bases left in between. The CDR3: CASSFGVLYEQYF. The CDR3 bases are TGTGCCAGTAGTTTCGGGGTCTTATACGAGCAGTACTTC.